These T cell receptor beta chains were read from a single sample in a study of tumor-infiltrating lymphocytes in primary liver carcinoma. TCRdb called the multiplex PCR reads again in MiXCR, with one record for every CDR3 protein. The table lists hundreds of thousands of distinct CDR3 sequences, more than 55% of them singletons, with approximately 9.4% in the top ten. Sequenced: peripheral blood. All receptors come from a man between 35 and 55 years old with primary liver carcinoma and hepatitis B virus infection. Both conserved end residues are part of each CDR3. The D gene is left open where the match is weak. The size field is filled for only some rows; it gives once, few, many or a size class.

d_gene,v_gene,abundance,j_gene,CDR3nt,CDR3aa
TRBD2,TRBV10-3,NA,TRBJ2-5,TGTGCCATCAGTATTAGCGGGAGCGAGGAGACCCAGTACTTC,CAISISGSEETQYF
TRBD2,TRBV7-8,NA,TRBJ2-2,TGTGCCAGCAGCTTAAGGACTAGCGGGACTATGAACACCGGGGAGCTGTTTTTT,CASSLRTSGTMNTGELFF
NA,TRBV12-3/TRBV12-4,once,TRBJ1-1,TGTGCCAGCAGTTGGGGAGGTTGCACCGAAGCTTTCTTT,CASSWGGCTEAFF
TRBD2,TRBV6-1,few,TRBJ2-1,TGTGCCAGCAGTGAAGAACTAGCGGGAGTGGATGAGCAGTTCTTC,CASSEELAGVDEQFF
NA,TRBV5-1,NA,TRBJ2-5,TGCGCCAGCAGCTTGGTAGGGGCCCAAGAGACCCAGTACTTC,CASSLVGAQETQYF
NA,TRBV12-3/TRBV12-4,many,TRBJ2-5,TGTGCCAGCAGCCCCCTGGTAGGGTTCGAGACCCAGTACTTC,CASSPLVGFETQYF
TRBD1,TRBV11-2,NA,TRBJ2-1,TGTGCCAGCAGTAGTGGACAGGGAAGATACGATGAGCAGTTGTTC,CASSSGQGRYDEQLF
NA,TRBV11-2,many,TRBJ2-7,TGTGCCAGCAGCTTAGGAGGGGGGTTTACCTACGAGCAGTACTTC,CASSLGGGFTYEQYF
TRBD2,TRBV6-2/TRBV6-3,NA,TRBJ2-1,TGTGCCAGTAGTTACTCGAAAGGGACTAGCGAAAATGAGCAGATCTTC,CASSYSKGTSENEQIF
NA,TRBV11-2,NA,TRBJ1-4,TGTGCCAGCAGCGATATACAGACGTATGGAATTGAAAAACTGTTTTTT,CASSDIQTYGIEKLFF
NA,TRBV11-2,NA,TRBJ2-7,TGTGCCAGCAGCTTAAGGGCAGGGGATTACAGGCAGTACTTC,CASSLRAGDYRQYF
TRBD2,TRBV5-1,NA,TRBJ2-5,TGCGCCAGCAGCAGTACCGGGCTAGCGGGAGAGACCCAGTACTTC,CASSSTGLAGETQYF
NA,TRBV11-2,once,TRBJ1-1,TGTGCCAACAGCTTAGGACCGAAGACTGAAGCTTTCTTT,CANSLGPKTEAFF
NA,TRBV28,NA,TRBJ2-7,TGTGCCAGCAGTTTACCTTCCTCCTACGAGCGGTACTTC,CASSLPSSYERYF
TRBD1,TRBV4-2,few,TRBJ2-5,TGTGCCAGCAGACAACAGGGGGCCGGGGAGACCCAGTACTTC,CASRQQGAGETQYF
NA,TRBV11-2,NA,TRBJ2-7,TGTGCCAGCAGCTACGGGACCTCCTGCGAGCAGTACTTC,CASSYGTSCEQYF
NA,TRBV12-3/TRBV12-4,many,TRBJ2-7,TGTGCCAGCAGCAACTACTACGAGCAGTACTTC,CASSNYYEQYF
NA,TRBV29-1,NA,TRBJ1-1,TGCAGCGTTGGTCCATGGTGTGGTATGGTCGCTGAAGCTTTCTTT,CSVGPWCGMVAEAFF
TRBD2,TRBV28,many,TRBJ2-7,TGTGCCAGCAGTTCCCGTACCACTAGCGGGGGATCCGAGCAGTACTTC,CASSSRTTSGGSEQYF
TRBD2,TRBV4-3,NA,TRBJ2-5,TGCGCCAGCAGCCAATACTTAGCGGGAAGGAACCAAGAGACACAGTACTTC,CASSQYLAGRNQETQYF